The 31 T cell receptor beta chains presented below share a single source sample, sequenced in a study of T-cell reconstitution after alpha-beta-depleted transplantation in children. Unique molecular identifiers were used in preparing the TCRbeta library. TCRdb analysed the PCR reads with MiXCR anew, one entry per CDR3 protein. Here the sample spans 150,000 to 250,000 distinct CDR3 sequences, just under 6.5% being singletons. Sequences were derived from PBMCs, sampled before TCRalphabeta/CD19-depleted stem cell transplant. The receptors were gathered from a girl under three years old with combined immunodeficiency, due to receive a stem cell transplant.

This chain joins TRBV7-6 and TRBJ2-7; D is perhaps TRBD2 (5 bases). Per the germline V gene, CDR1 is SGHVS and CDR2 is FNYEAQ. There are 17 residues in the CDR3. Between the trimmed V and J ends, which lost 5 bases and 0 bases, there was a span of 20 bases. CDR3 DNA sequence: TGTGCCAGCAGCGACGGGGTGAGAGGGAGTAGCTCCTACGAGCAGTACTTC. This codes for CASSDGVRGSSSYEQYF.

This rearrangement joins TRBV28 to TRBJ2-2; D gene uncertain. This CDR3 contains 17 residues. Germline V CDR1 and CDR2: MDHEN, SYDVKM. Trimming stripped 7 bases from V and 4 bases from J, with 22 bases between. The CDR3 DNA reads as TGTGCCAGCAAGAGTCATGGTCTGCCTCTATCCACCGGGGAGCTGTTTTTT. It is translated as CASKSHGLPLSTGELFF. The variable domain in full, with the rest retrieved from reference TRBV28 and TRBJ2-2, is DVKVTQSSRYLVKRTGEKVFLECVQDMDHENMFWYRQDPGLGLRLIYFSYDVKMKEKGDIPEGYSVSREKKERFSLILESASTNQTSMYLCASKSHGLPLSTGELFFGEGSRLTVL.

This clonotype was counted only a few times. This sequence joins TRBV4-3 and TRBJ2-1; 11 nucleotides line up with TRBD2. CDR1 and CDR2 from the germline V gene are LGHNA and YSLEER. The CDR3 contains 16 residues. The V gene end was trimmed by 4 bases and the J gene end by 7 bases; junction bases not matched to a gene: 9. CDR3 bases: TGCGCCAGCAGCCTGCGACTAGCGGGGTTTGTGAATGAGCAGTTCTTC. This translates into CASSLRLAGFVNEQFF.

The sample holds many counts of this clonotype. The CDR3 sequence is CSPDRNRDTEAFF. The CDR3 region has the DNA TGCAGTCCAGACCGTAACCGGGACACTGAAGCTTTCTTT. The genes are TRBV20-1 and TRBJ1-1; unclear D gene. CDR3 length: 13 amino acids. CDR1 and CDR2 from the germline V gene are DFQATT and SNEGSKA (reference sequence). V lost 8 bases and J 3 bases, leaving 16 bases between the germline ends.

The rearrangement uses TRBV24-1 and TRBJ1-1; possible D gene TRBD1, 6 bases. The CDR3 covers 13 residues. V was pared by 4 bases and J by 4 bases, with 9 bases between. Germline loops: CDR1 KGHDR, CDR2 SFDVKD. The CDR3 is CATSEKTGTEAFF. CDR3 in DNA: TGTGCCACCAGTGAAAAGACAGGCACTGAAGCTTTCTTT.

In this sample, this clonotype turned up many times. CDR3 coding DNA: TGTGCCAGCAGCCCAACTACTTACAGGACGAACACCGGGGAGCTGTTTTTT. It codes for CASSPTTYRTNTGELFF. The chain employs TRBV7-9 and TRBJ2-2, with D tentatively TRBD1 (5 bases). Trimming cost V 5 bases and J 0 bases, with 16 bases left between them. The CDR3 has 17 residues. Germline V gene sequence: CDR1 SEHNR, CDR2 FQNEAQ (reference sequence).

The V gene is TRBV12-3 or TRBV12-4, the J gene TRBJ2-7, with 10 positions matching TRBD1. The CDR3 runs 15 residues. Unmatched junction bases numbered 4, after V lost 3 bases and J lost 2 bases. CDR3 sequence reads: CASSFLGQGAYEQYF. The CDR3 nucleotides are TGTGCCAGCAGTTTCCTCGGACAGGGGGCCTACGAGCAGTACTTC.

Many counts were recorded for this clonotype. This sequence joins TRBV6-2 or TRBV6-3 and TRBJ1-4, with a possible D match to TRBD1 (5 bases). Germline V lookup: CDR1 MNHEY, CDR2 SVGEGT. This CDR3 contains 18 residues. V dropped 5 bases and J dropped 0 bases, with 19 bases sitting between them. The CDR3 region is CASSPDTQDLTTNEKLFF. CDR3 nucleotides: TGTGCCAGCAGTCCCGACACACAGGACCTCACAACTAATGAAAAACTGTTTTTT.

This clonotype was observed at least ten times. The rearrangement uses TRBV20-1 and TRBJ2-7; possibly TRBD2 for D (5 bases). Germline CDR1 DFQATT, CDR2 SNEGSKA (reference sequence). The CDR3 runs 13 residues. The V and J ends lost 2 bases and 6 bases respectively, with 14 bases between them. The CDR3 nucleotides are TGCAGTGCTAGACCAAAGATCGGAGGCGAGCAGTACTTC. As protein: CSARPKIGGEQYF.

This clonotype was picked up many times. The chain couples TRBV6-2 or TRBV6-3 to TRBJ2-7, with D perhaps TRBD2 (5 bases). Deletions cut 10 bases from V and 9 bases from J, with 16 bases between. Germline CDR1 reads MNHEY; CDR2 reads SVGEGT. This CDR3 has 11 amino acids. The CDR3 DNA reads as TGTGCCACCCGGGAAAAAGAGGTGCAGTACTTC. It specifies CATREKEVQYF.

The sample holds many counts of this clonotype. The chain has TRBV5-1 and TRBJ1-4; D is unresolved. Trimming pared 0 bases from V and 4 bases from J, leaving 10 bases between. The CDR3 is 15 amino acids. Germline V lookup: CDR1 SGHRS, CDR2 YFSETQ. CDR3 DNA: TGCGCCAGCAGCTTGGACAGAGGAAGTAATGAAAAACTGTTTTTT. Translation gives CASSLDRGSNEKLFF.

The CDR3 is CSATGHGYEQYF. As DNA, the CDR3 is TGCAGTGCCACGGGACACGGCTACGAGCAGTACTTC. The chain recombines TRBV20-1 with TRBJ2-7; D might be TRBD1 (6 bases). The V end lost 6 bases, the J end lost 3 bases, and 12 bases lay between the germline ends. CDR3 size: 12 residues. CDR1 DFQATT and CDR2 SNEGSKA come from the germline V gene (reference sequence).

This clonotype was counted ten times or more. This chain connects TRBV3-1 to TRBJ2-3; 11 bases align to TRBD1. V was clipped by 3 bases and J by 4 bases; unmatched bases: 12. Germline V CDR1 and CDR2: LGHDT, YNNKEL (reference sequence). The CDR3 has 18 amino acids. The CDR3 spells CASSHPIYGGQGADTQYF. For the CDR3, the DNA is TGTGCCAGCAGCCATCCAATATACGGGGGACAGGGGGCAGATACGCAGTATTTT.

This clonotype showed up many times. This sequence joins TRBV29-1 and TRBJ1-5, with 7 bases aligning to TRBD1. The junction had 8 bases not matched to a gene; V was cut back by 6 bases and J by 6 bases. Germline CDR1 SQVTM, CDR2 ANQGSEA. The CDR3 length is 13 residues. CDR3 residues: CSVNTGAGQPQHF. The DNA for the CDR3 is TGCAGCGTCAATACAGGGGCGGGTCAGCCCCAGCATTTT. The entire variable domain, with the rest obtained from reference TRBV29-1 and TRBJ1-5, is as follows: SAVISQKPSRDICQRGTSLTIQCQVDSQVTMMFWYRQQPGQSLTLIATANQGSEATYESGFVIDKFPISRPNLTFSTLTVSNMSPEDSSIYLCSVNTGAGQPQHFGDGTRLSIL.

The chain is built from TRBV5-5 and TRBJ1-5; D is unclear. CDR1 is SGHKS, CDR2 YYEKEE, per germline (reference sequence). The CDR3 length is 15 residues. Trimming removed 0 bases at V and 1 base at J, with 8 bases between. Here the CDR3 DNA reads TGTGCCAGCAGCTTGGATGGCCTCAGCAATCAGCCCCAGCATTTT. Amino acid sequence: CASSLDGLSNQPQHF.

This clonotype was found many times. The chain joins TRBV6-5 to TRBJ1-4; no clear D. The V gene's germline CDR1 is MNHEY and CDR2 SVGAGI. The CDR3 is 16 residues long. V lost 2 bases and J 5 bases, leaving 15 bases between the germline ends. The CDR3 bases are TGTGCCAGCAGTTACCTCCTGACGGAGCCCAATGAAAAACTGTTTTTT. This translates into CASSYLLTEPNEKLFF.

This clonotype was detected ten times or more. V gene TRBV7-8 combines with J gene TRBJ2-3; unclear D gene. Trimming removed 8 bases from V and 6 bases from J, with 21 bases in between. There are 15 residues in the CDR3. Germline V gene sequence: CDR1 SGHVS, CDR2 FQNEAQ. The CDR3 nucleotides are TGTGCCAGCGACTCTCTGGCCGAAGGCTTGGATACGCAGTATTTT. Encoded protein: CASDSLAEGLDTQYF.

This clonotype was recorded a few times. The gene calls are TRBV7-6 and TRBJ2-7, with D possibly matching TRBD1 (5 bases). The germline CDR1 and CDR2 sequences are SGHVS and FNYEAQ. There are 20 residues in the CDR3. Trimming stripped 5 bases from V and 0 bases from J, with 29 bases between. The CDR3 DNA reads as TGTGCCAGCAGCCTCGGGCAGGGCGAAACGACCTCAAGGAGCTCCTACGAGCAGTACTTC. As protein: CASSLGQGETTSRSSYEQYF.

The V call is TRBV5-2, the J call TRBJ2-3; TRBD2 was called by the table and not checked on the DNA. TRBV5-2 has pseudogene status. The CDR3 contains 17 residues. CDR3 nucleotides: TGTGCCATGGGCCCACGGCTTACCCGTCTCGGAACAGATACGCAGTATTTT. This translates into CAMGPRLTRLGTDTQYF.

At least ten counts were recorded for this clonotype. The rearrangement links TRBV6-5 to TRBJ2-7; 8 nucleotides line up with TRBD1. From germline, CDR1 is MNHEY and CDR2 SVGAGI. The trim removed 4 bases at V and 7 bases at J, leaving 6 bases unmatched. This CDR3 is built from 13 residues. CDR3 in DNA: TGTGCCAGCAGTTCCCAGGACAGGGAGGAGCAGTACTTC. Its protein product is CASSSQDREEQYF.

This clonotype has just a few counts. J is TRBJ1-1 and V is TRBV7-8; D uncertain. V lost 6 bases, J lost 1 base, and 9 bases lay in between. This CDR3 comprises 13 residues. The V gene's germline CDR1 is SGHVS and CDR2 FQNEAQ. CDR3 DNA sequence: TGTGCCAGCAGATGGGCGGGGAACACTGAAGCTTTCTTT. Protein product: CASRWAGNTEAFF.

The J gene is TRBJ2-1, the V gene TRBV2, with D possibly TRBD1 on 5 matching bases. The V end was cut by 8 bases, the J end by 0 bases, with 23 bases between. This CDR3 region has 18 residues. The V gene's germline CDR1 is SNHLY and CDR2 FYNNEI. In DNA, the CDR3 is TGTGCCAGCGAGTTAAGGGCCGCAAGGGGCCGCTCCTACAATGAGCAGTTCTTC. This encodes CASELRAARGRSYNEQFF.

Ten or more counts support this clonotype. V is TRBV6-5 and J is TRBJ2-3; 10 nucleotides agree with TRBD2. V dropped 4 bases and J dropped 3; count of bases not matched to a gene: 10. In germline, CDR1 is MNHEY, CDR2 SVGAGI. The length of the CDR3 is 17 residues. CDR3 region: CASSFTGLADMTDTQYF. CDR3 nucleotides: TGTGCCAGCAGTTTTACCGGACTAGCGGATATGACAGATACGCAGTATTTT.

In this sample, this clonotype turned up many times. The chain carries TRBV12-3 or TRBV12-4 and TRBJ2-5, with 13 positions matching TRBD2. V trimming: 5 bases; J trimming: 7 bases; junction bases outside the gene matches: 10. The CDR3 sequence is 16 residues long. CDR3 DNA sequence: TGTGCCAGCAGTCCCCCAGGACTAGCGGGAGTGGGGACCCAGTACTTC. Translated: CASSPPGLAGVGTQYF.

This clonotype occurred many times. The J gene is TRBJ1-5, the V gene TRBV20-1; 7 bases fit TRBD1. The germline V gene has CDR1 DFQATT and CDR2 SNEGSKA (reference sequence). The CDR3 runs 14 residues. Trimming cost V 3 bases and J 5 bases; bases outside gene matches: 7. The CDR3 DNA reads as TGCAGTGCTAGCCCCAGGGGGGTTGATCAGCCCCAGCATTTT. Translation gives CSASPRGVDQPQHF.

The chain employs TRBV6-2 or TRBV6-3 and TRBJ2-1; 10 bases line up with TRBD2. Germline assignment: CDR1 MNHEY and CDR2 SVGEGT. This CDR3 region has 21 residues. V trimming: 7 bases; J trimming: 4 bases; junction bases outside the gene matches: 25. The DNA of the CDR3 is TGTGCCAGCACCCTCCCCCTTAAAGCGGGAGGGCCTTCTTCCTTGTACAATGAGCAGTTCTTC. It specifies CASTLPLKAGGPSSLYNEQFF.

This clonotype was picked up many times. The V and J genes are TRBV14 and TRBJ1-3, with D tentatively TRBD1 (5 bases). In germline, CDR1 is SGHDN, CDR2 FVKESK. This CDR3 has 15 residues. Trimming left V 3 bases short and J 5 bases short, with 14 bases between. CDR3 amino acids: CASSQTPGRRNTIYF. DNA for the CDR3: TGTGCCAGCAGCCAGACTCCGGGACGAAGAAACACCATATATTTT.

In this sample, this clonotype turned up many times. The DNA of the CDR3 is TGCAGTGCTAGCCTCAGCTCTTTCATATTGGATGAGCAGTTCTTC. Residues: CSASLSSFILDEQFF. J is TRBJ2-1 and V is TRBV20-1; D remains ambiguous. Germline lookup yields CDR1 DFQATT and CDR2 SNEGSKA (reference sequence). The CDR3 spans 15 residues. V was shortened by 3 bases and J by 8 bases, with 20 bases between the two germline ends.

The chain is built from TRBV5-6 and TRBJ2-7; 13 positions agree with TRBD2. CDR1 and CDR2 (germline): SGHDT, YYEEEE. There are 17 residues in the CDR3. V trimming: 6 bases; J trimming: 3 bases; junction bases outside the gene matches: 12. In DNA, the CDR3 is TGTGCCAGCACCATGGGACTAGCGGGATTAGGAGGCTACGAGCAGTACTTC. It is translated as CASTMGLAGLGGYEQYF. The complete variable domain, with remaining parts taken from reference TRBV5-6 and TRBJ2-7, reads DAGVTQSPTHLIKTRGQQVTLRCSPKSGHDTVSWYQQALGQGPQFIFQYYEEEERQRGNFPDRFSGHQFPNYSSELNVNALLLGDSALYLCASTMGLAGLGGYEQYFGPGTRLTVT.

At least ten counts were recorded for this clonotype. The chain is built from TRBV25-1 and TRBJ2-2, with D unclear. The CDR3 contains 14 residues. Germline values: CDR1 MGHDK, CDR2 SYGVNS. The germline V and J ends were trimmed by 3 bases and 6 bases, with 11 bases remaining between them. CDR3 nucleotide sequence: TGTGCCAGCAGTGAGCTCAGTGTTCCCGGGGAGCTGTTTTTT. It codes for CASSELSVPGELFF.

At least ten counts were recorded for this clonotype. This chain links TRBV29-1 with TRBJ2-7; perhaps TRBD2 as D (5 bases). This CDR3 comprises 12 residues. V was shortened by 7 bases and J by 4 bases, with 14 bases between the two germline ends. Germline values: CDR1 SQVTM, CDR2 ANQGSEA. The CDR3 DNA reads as TGCAGCGCTCGGACTCGTAATTACGAGCAGTACTTC. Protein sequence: CSARTRNYEQYF.